The 19 T cell receptor beta chains below all came from one sample that was sequenced in a study of CD8+ T cells in alopecia areata. Extracted from the samples, RNA was reverse transcribed into cDNA to serve as the sequencing template. Using immunoSEQ multiplex PCR, the repertoire was profiled, and TCRdb retains in-frame clones only, with some absent. The data hold 150,000 or so clones, with more than 40% observed a single time. Sequencing was done on a sample of CD4+ T cells sorted from blood. These receptor sequences come from a human donor with alopecia areata.

The chain combines TRBV6-5 with TRBJ2-1; 11 nucleotides line up with TRBD2. CDR1 is MNHEY and CDR2 is SVGAGI in the germline V gene. V lost 5 bases, J lost 3 bases, and 3 bases stayed unmatched. CDR3 length equals 15 residues. The CDR3 is CASSRLAGNYNEQFF. The CDR3 DNA reads as TGTGCCAGCAGTAGACTAGCGGGAAACTACAATGAGCAGTTCTTC.

This clone was seen a few times. V and J are TRBV7-2 and TRBJ1-1; 9 nucleotides align to TRBD1. Trimming cost V 3 bases and J 3 bases; bases outside gene matches: 5. Germline V CDR1 and CDR2: SGHTA, FQGNSA. CDR3 size: 15 residues. This CDR3 is CASSFRDRDDTEAFF. DNA for the CDR3: TGTGCCAGCAGCTTCCGGGACAGGGATGACACTGAAGCTTTCTTT.

The chain uses TRBV9 and TRBJ1-1; the D is unclear. Germline V gives CDR1 SGDLS, CDR2 YYNGEE. This CDR3 is 14 amino acids long. Trimming pared 0 bases from V and 7 bases from J, leaving 13 bases between. Here the CDR3 reads CASSVAPDGYEAFF. CDR3 bases: TGTGCCAGCAGCGTAGCCCCGGACGGCTATGAAGCTTTCTTT.

The gene calls are TRBV27 and TRBJ2-7; D is undetermined. Germline CDR1 MNHEY, CDR2 SMNVEV (reference sequence). The CDR3 runs 12 residues. Trimming removed 5 bases at V and 3 bases at J, with 8 bases between. CDR3 sequence (DNA): TGTGCCAGCAGTCCGCCCTTCTACGAGCAGTACTTC. Protein product: CASSPPFYEQYF.

V gene TRBV7-9 combines with J gene TRBJ2-3, with 8 positions matching TRBD2. In germline, CDR1 is SEHNR, CDR2 FQNEAQ (reference sequence). The CDR3 is 16 residues long. Trimming took 5 bases from V and 0 from J; bases not matched to a gene: 7. CDR3: CASSGALAGSTDTQYF. For the CDR3, the DNA is TGTGCCAGCAGCGGCGCCCTAGCGGGTAGCACAGATACGCAGTATTTT. Combining the CDR3 with reference TRBV7-9 and TRBJ2-3 gives the whole variable domain DTGVSQNPRHKITKRGQNVTFRCDPISEHNRLYWYRQTLGQGPEFLTYFQNEAQLEKSRLLSDRFSAERPKGSFSTLEIQRTEQGDSAMYLCASSGALAGSTDTQYFGPGTRLTVL.

The V gene is TRBV18, the J gene TRBJ2-7, with a possible D match to TRBD1 (6 bases). Per the germline V gene, CDR1 is KGHSH and CDR2 is LQKENI. This CDR3 comprises 15 residues. Deletions cut 1 base from V and 0 bases from J, with 10 bases between. The CDR3 DNA sequence: TGTGCCAGCTCACCACTAACAGGGTACTCCTACGAGCAGTACTTC. This sequence encodes CASSPLTGYSYEQYF. Filled out from reference TRBV18 and TRBJ2-7, the complete variable domain reads NAGVMQNPRHLVRRRGQEARLRCSPMKGHSHVYWYRQLPEEGLKFMVYLQKENIIDESGMPKERFSAEFPKEGPSILRIQQVVRGDSAAYFCASSPLTGYSYEQYFGPGTRLTVT.

The chain carries TRBV5-6 and TRBJ1-1; 7 nucleotides line up with TRBD1. The CDR3 spans 15 residues. CDR1 and CDR2 (germline): SGHDT, YYEEEE. V trimming: 1 base; J trimming: 0 bases; junction bases outside the gene matches: 3. CDR3 sequence: CASSLRTGMNTEAFF. For the CDR3, the DNA is TGTGCCAGCAGCTTGAGGACAGGAATGAACACTGAAGCTTTCTTT.

This clone has just one count. The chain is built from TRBV12-5 and TRBJ2-5; D gene unclear. Trimming pared 5 bases from V and 5 bases from J, leaving 9 bases between. The CDR3 is made up of 12 amino acids. CDR1 is LGHNT, CDR2 FRNRAP, per germline. The CDR3 nucleotides are TGTGCTAGTGGTCCGGGCGGCGAGACCCAGTACTTC. This codes for CASGPGGETQYF.

This clone turned up a few times. The chain employs TRBV7-9 and TRBJ2-7; 10 positions agree with TRBD2. Losses at the gene ends were 4 bases for V and 3 bases for J; bases not matched to a gene: 15. This CDR3 spans 18 amino acids. The germline gives CDR1 SEHNR, CDR2 FQNEAQ (reference sequence). CDR3 loop: CASSSTHHASGRSYEQYF. Here the CDR3 DNA reads TGTGCCAGCAGCTCAACGCACCACGCTAGCGGGAGAAGCTACGAGCAGTACTTC.

This clone was picked up a small number of times. The V and J genes are TRBV5-1 and TRBJ2-1; TRBD2 matches 10 bases. The CDR3 is made up of 16 amino acids. The germline gives CDR1 SGHRS, CDR2 YFSETQ. V dropped 3 bases and J dropped 6; count of bases not matched to a gene: 9. The CDR3 here is CASSSRTSGKGNEQFF. In DNA form, the CDR3 reads TGCGCCAGCAGCTCTCGGACTAGCGGAAAGGGCAATGAGCAGTTCTTC. The full variable domain, rest sourced from reference TRBV5-1 and TRBJ2-1, is KAGVTQTPRYLIKTRGQQVTLSCSPISGHRSVSWYQQTPGQGLQFLFEYFSETQRNKGNFPGRFSGRQFSNSRSEMNVSTLELGDSALYLCASSSRTSGKGNEQFFGPGTRLTVL.

This clone was seen a handful of times. The J gene is TRBJ2-3, the V gene TRBV23-1; 10 bases fit TRBD1. Being an ORF, TRBV23-1 has a function that is uncertain. V shed 2 bases, J shed 4 bases, and the junction held 6 bases outside the gene matches. CDR3 length: 16 amino acids. CDR3 DNA sequence: TGCGCCAGCAGTCAACGACAGGGGGCATCCTCAGATACGCAGTATTTT. Its translation is CASSQRQGASSDTQYF.

This chain joins TRBV30 and TRBJ1-2; D may be TRBD1 (5 bases). Germline V gene sequence: CDR1 GTSNPN, CDR2 SVGIG (reference sequence). This CDR3 is 13 amino acids long. V lost 3 bases, J lost 2 bases, and 10 bases lay in between. The CDR3, as DNA: TGTGCCTGGAGCGACGGGACCAACTATGGCTACACCTTC. Translation: CAWSDGTNYGYTF.

The chain joins TRBV29-1 to TRBJ2-7; 10 positions agree with TRBD1. The trim removed 7 bases at V and 1 base at J, leaving 10 bases unmatched. CDR1 and CDR2 from the germline V gene are SQVTM and ANQGSEA. The CDR3 covers 15 residues. The CDR3 DNA follows: TGCAGCGCCCTCGCCGGGACAGGGGCTTCCTACGAGCAGTACTTC. Amino acids: CSALAGTGASYEQYF.

This clone was seen a handful of times. The rearrangement links TRBV19 to TRBJ2-3; the match to TRBD2 covers 11 bases. V shed 8 bases and J 6 bases; nucleotides not matched to a gene: 7. Germline CDR1 reads LNHDA; CDR2 reads SQIVND (reference sequence). The CDR3 length is 14 residues. In nucleotides, the CDR3 is TGTGCCAGTCGTAGCGGGAGGGCCTCGGATACGCAGTATTTT. Amino acid sequence: CASRSGRASDTQYF.

The V and J genes are TRBV18 and TRBJ2-3; tentatively, D is TRBD2 (6 bases). Trimming removed 0 bases from V and 3 bases from J, with 10 bases in between. The V gene's germline CDR1 is KGHSH and CDR2 LQKENI. CDR3 size: 15 residues. CDR3 amino acids: CASSPPLAGTDTQYF. CDR3 DNA: TGTGCCAGCTCACCACCTCTTGCGGGGACAGATACGCAGTATTTT.

This chain links TRBV6-1 with TRBJ2-7; 7 bases are a match to TRBD2. V was pared by 7 bases and J by 4 bases, with 7 bases of the junction left unmatched. Looked up from germline, CDR1 is MNHNS and CDR2 is SASEGT. The CDR3 loop spans 13 amino acids. CDR3 in amino acids: CASTLLGGYEQYF. The CDR3 coding sequence is TGTGCCAGCACCCTCCTGGGAGGGTACGAGCAGTACTTC.

This clone was counted only a few times. The CDR3 nucleotides are TGTGCCTGGAGCCGAGGGCCCTACAATGAGCAGTTCTTC. Translating it yields CAWSRGPYNEQFF. The rearrangement uses TRBV30 and TRBJ2-1, with D tentatively TRBD2 (5 bases). The CDR3 has 13 amino acids. V gave up 3 bases and J gave up 2 bases, with 8 bases separating them. CDR1 GTSNPN and CDR2 SVGIG come from the germline V gene (reference sequence).

This clone was seen more than once but under ten times. The chain combines TRBV5-1 with TRBJ2-7; 8 bases align to TRBD2. The CDR3 spans 15 residues. The trim removed 2 bases at V and 2 bases at J, leaving 6 bases unmatched. CDR1 is SGHRS, CDR2 YFSETQ, per germline. The CDR3 nucleotides are TGCGCCAGCAGCTTTTCTAGCGGGCAAACCTACGAGCAGTACTTC. It encodes CASSFSSGQTYEQYF.

This clone appeared once. This sequence joins TRBV5-1 and TRBJ1-5; D may be TRBD1 (5 bases). The CDR3 has 14 amino acids. The V and J ends lost 4 bases and 7 bases respectively, with 15 bases between them. From germline, CDR1 is SGHRS and CDR2 YFSETQ. CDR3 coding DNA: TGCGCCAGCAGCGTTGGGGGAAAGGGGCAGCCCCAGCATTTT. Translation: CASSVGGKGQPQHF. Looking up the rest from reference TRBV5-1 and TRBJ1-5 gives the full variable domain: KAGVTQTPRYLIKTRGQQVTLSCSPISGHRSVSWYQQTPGQGLQFLFEYFSETQRNKGNFPGRFSGRQFSNSRSEMNVSTLELGDSALYLCASSVGGKGQPQHFGDGTRLSIL.